This TCR beta chain was captured by sequencing in a study of T-cell reconstitution after alpha-beta-depleted transplantation in children (TCRdb year 2016). In the study overall: Using TCR repertoire profiling, the study followed T-cell immune reconstitution in a quantitative way in children after TCRalphabeta/CD19-depleted allogeneic hematopoietic cell transplantation. Points the paper makes about the study in general: Apparently early alphabetaT-cell count recovery about two months after transplant reportedly relied on only several hundred rapidly expanded clones derived from non-depleted graft cells. Hyperexpanded clone frequencies declined over subsequent months; after one year, T-cell counts and TCRbeta diversity were mostly attributed to newly produced T cells. In some patients, high TCRbeta diversity at day 60 was attributed to recipient T cells and intrathymic progenitors that had survived conditioning.

As concerns this clonotype: What this receptor recognizes is not known. The sample holds no much larger clone one base away, and base qualities are not on file.

Library preparation used PCR. The instrument given in TCRdb is Illumina HiSeq 2500. Molecular barcoding was employed in the preparation of TCR libraries, with unique molecular identifiers being used to normalize TCRbeta repertoire quantification. TCRdb trimmed public reads at Q25 via fastp, called clones via MiXCR and kept in-frame beta chains. One record per CDR3 amino acid sequence lists the most common genes and DNA. In this sample the table shows 15,000 to 20,000 distinct CDR3 sequences, roughly 12% of which occur a single time. The ten largest clones capture about two thirds of the sample. CDR1 and CDR2 (SQVTM, ANQGSEA) derive from the germline V gene. The CDR3 runs 14 amino acids, cysteine and phenylalanine included. Just CDR3 DNA is preserved here, 42 bases in frame from base 1. V is reduced by 3 bases and J by 9 bases, leaving a spacing of 18 bases between them. The sample's treatment or condition label, decoded: allogeneic hematopoietic cell transplantation with graft depleted of TCRalphabeta T cells and CD19 B cells. The transplant recipients were children given TCRalphabeta/CD19-depleted allogeneic hematopoietic cell grafts.

The receptor was isolated from a boy younger than two who had a stem cell transplant for Wiskott-Aldrich syndrome, so the T cells may come from the graft donor. Recombination joined TRBV29-1 with TRBJ2-1, with no confident D gene call. Sequenced here: PBMCs, mostly from graft donor cells, sampled 180 days after TCRalphabeta/CD19-depleted stem cell transplant. The DNA sequence is given as TGCAGCGTTGACGCCCCCGGATTGTCGAGTGAGCAGTTCTTC. The encoded protein is CSVDAPGLSSEQFF.